This passage covers 6 T cell receptor beta chains from one sample sequenced in a study of T cells in localized non-small cell lung cancer. Assay: immunoSEQ multiplex PCR; the TCRdb copy retains only in-frame clones and omits some. The sample holds tens of thousands of clones, roughly 84% seen once. The sequences come from peripheral blood, collected before any cancer treatment. These receptors originate from a male donor aged 60 or older with stage I squamous cell lung carcinoma.

This chain connects TRBV30 to TRBJ2-7, with 7 bases that match TRBD2. Germline CDR1 reads GTSNPN; CDR2 reads SVGIG (reference sequence). The CDR3 loop spans 13 amino acids. J was trimmed by 3 bases and V by 3 bases; bases with no gene match: 5. The CDR3 here is CAWRGSGYYEQYF. The DNA of the CDR3 is TGTGCCTGGAGAGGTAGCGGGTACTACGAGCAGTACTTC.

The chain is built from TRBV15 and TRBJ2-3, with D possibly being TRBD1 (5 bases). From germline, CDR1 is LNHNV and CDR2 YYDKDF (reference sequence). The CDR3 sequence is 16 residues long. The V gene lost 5 bases and the J gene lost 1 base, with 16 bases spanning the gap. Here the CDR3 reads CATSLPPGPGTDTQYF. The CDR3 DNA reads as TGTGCCACCAGCCTCCCCCCAGGGCCCGGCACAGATACGCAGTATTTT.

The chain is built from TRBV5-1 and TRBJ2-2, with a weak D call TRBD1 (6 bases). The CDR3 consists of 14 residues. From germline, CDR1 is SGHRS and CDR2 YFSETQ. V lost 6 bases and J 1 base, leaving 10 bases between the germline ends. The CDR3 nucleotides are TGCGCCAGCAAGGAGACAGGGAACACCGGGGAGCTGTTTTTT. It yields the protein CASKETGNTGELFF. The variable domain in full, completed from reference TRBV5-1 and TRBJ2-2, reads KAGVTQTPRYLIKTRGQQVTLSCSPISGHRSVSWYQQTPGQGLQFLFEYFSETQRNKGNFPGRFSGRQFSNSRSEMNVSTLELGDSALYLCASKETGNTGELFFGEGSRLTVL.

V is TRBV7-2 and J is TRBJ2-5; 10 positions match TRBD2. Germline V gives CDR1 SGHTA, CDR2 FQGNSA. The CDR3 length is 15 residues. With 6 bases clipped from V and 4 bases from J, the junction kept 8 bases outside the gene matches. CDR3 nucleotides: TGTGCCAGCAGTCCGCCCCTAGCGGGAGTAGAGACCCAGTACTTC. It translates to CASSPPLAGVETQYF.

The chain combines TRBV19 with TRBJ2-1; 9 positions match TRBD2. J gave up 3 bases and V 3 bases, and 6 bases lay outside the gene matches. Germline CDR1 reads LNHDA; CDR2 reads SQIVND (reference sequence). CDR3 length: 16 amino acids. As DNA, the CDR3 is TGTGCCAGTAGTATTTCGCGGGGGGGCGTCTACAATGAGCAGTTCTTC. Translated, it gives CASSISRGGVYNEQFF.

The chain uses TRBV7-2 and TRBJ2-2; TRBD2 matches at 13 bases. The trim removed 3 bases at V and 2 bases at J, leaving 9 bases unmatched. CDR3 length equals 19 residues. Germline V gene sequence: CDR1 SGHTA, CDR2 FQGNSA. CDR3 sequence reads: CASSLRVLAGGPNTGELFF. CDR3 DNA: TGTGCCAGCAGCTTGCGGGTACTAGCGGGAGGGCCCAACACCGGGGAGCTGTTTTTT.